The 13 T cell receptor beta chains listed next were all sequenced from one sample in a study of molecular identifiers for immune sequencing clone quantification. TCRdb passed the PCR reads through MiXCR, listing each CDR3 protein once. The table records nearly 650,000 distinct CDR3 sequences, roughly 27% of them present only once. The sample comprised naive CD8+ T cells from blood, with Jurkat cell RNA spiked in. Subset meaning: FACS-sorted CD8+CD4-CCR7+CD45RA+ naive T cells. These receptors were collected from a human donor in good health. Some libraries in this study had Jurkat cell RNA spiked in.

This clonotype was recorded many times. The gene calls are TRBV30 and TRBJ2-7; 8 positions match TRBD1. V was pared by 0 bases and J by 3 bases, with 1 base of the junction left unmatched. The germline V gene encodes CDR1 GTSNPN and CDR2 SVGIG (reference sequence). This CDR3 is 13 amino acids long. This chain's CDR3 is CAWSVDRVYEQYF. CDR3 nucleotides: TGTGCCTGGAGTGTGGACAGGGTCTACGAGCAGTACTTC.

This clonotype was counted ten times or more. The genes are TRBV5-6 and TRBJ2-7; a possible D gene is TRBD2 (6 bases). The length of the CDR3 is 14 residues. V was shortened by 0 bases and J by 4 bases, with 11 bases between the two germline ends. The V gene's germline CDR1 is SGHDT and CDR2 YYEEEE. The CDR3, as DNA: TGTGCCAGCAGCTTGGGGGACTTGGAATACGAGCAGTACTTC. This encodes CASSLGDLEYEQYF.

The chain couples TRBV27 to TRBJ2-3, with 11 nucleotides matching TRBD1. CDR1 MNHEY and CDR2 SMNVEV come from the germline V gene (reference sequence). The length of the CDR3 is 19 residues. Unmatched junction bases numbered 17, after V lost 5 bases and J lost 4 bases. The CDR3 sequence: CASSPNLGNGQGAPDTQYF. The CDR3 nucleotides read TGTGCCAGCAGTCCCAACTTAGGAAACGGACAGGGGGCGCCAGATACGCAGTATTTT.

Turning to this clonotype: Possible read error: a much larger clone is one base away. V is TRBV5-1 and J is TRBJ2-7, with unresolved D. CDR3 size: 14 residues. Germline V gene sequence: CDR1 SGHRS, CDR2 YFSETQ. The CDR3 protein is CASSLAYDSYGQYF. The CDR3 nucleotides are TGCGCCAGCAGCTTGGCCTACGACTCCTACGGGCAGTACTTC.

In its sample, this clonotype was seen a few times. CDR3 DNA: TGTGCCAGCAGCCTTGCAGCATATCAAGAGACCCAGTACTTC. Translation: CASSLAAYQETQYF. The chain employs TRBV14 and TRBJ2-5; D is undetermined. The CDR3 loop spans 14 amino acids. V lost 4 bases, J lost 2 bases, and 11 bases lay in between. Germline CDR1 and CDR2: SGHDN and FVKESK.

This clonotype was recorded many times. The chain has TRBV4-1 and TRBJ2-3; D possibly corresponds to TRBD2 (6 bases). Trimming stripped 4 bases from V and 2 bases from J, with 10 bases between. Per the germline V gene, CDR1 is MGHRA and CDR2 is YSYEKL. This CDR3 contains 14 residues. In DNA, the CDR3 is TGCGCCAGCAGCCGCCCTAGCGACACAGATACGCAGTATTTT. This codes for CASSRPSDTDTQYF.

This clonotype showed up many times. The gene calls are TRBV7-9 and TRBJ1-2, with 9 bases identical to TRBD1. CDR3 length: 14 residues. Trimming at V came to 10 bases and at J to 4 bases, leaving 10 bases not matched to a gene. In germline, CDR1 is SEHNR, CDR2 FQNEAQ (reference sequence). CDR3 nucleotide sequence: TGTGCCACCGGGGACAGGGACGTAGGCTATGGCTACACCTTC. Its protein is CATGDRDVGYGYTF.

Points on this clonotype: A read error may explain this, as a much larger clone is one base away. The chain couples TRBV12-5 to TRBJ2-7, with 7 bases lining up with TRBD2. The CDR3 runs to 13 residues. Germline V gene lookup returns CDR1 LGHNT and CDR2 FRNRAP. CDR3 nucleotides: TGTGCTAGTGGGAAGGGAGGGAGGGTGGAGCAGCACTTC. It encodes CASGKGGRVEQHF.

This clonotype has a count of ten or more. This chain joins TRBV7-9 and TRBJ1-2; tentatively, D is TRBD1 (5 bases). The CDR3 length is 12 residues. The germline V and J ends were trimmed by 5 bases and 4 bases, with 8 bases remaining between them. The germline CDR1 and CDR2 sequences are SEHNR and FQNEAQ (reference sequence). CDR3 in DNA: TGTGCCAGCAGCGAGGACACCTATGGCTACACCTTC. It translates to CASSEDTYGYTF.

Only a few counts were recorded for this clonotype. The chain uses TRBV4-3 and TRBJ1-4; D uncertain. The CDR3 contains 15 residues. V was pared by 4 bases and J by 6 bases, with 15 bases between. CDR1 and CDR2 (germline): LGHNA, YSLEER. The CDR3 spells CASSREPGDHEKLFF. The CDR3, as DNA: TGCGCCAGCAGCCGGGAACCAGGTGATCATGAAAAACTGTTTTTT.

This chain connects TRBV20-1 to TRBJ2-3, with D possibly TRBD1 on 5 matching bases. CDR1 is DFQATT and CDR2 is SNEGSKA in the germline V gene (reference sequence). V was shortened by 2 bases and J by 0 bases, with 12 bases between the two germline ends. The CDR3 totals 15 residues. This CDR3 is CSARWSRASTDTQYF. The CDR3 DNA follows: TGCAGTGCTAGATGGTCCAGGGCTAGCACAGATACGCAGTATTTT.

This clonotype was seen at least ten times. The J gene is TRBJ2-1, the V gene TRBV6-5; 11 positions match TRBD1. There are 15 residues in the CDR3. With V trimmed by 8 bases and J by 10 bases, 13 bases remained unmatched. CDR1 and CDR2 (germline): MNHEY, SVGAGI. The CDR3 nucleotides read TGTGCCAGCGGAAGCCAGGACAGGGGGCTGCGGGAGCAGTTCTTC. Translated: CASGSQDRGLREQFF.

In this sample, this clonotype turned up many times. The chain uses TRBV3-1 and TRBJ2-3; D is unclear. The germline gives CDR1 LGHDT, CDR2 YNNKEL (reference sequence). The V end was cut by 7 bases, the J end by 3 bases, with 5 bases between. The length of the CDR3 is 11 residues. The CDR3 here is CASKQTDTQYF. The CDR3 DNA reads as TGTGCCAGCAAGCAAACAGATACGCAGTATTTT.